The next 30 T cell receptor beta chains were all read from a single sample in a study of T cell clonotyping in hematopoietic cell transplantation. The assay was immunoSEQ multiplex PCR, and TCRdb's table has in-frame clones only and misses some. The sample lists around 37,000 clones; approximately 95% were seen once. The source material was peripheral blood mononuclear cells. These receptors were obtained from a man aged 30 to 39 in good health. Some clones in this sample may be carry-over from other donors' samples.

The chain joins TRBV4-2 to TRBJ2-7; 11 bases are a match to TRBD2. V was clipped by 4 bases and J by 5 bases; unmatched bases: 7. This CDR3 comprises 15 residues. The germline V gene encodes CDR1 LGHNA and CDR2 YNFKEQ. Here the CDR3 reads CASSPRLAGTHEQYF. In nucleotides, the CDR3 is TGTGCCAGCAGCCCGCGACTAGCGGGAACCCACGAGCAGTACTTC.

Only one count was recorded for this clone. This rearrangement joins TRBV28 to TRBJ1-6; D is unclear. The CDR3 has 13 amino acids. Germline CDR1 MDHEN, CDR2 SYDVKM. V lost 7 bases and J lost 8, with 12 bases in between. CDR3 nucleotide sequence: TGTGCCAGCAAGGATCCAAAAGATTCACCCCTCCACTTT. Its translation: CASKDPKDSPLHF.

The chain combines TRBV7-9 with TRBJ2-1; weak D call: TRBD1 (5 bases). The CDR3 consists of 16 residues. Germline V gene sequence: CDR1 SEHNR, CDR2 FQNEAQ (reference sequence). Trimming shortened V by 4 bases and J by 3 bases, and 16 bases separated the two germline ends. CDR3 loop: CASSSNQGKFYNEQFF. The DNA of the CDR3 is TGTGCCAGCAGCTCCAACCAGGGAAAATTCTACAATGAGCAGTTCTTC.

This clone was seen just once. J is TRBJ2-5 and V is TRBV9; no reliable D call. Deletions cut 0 bases from V and 2 bases from J, with 8 bases between. The CDR3 extends over 14 amino acids. CDR1 is SGDLS, CDR2 YYNGEE, per germline. The CDR3 bases are TGTGCCAGCAGCGTAGCGGGCAATCAAGAGACCCAGTACTTC. Its translation: CASSVAGNQETQYF. The full variable domain, with the rest looked up from reference TRBV9 and TRBJ2-5, is DSGVTQTPKHLITATGQRVTLRCSPRSGDLSVYWYQQSLDQGLQFLIQYYNGEERAKGNILERFSAQQFPDLHSELNLSSLELGDSALYFCASSVAGNQETQYFGPGTRLLVL.

V gene TRBV19 combines with J gene TRBJ1-5, with D possibly TRBD1 on 5 matching bases. The CDR3 spans 14 residues. Germline-derived CDR1 and CDR2 are LNHDA and SQIVND (reference sequence). V was cut by 8 bases and J by 0 bases, with 11 bases left in between. CDR3: CASWGSLSNQPQHF. The CDR3 region has the DNA TGTGCCAGTTGGGGCAGCCTTAGCAATCAGCCCCAGCATTTT.

The rearrangement links TRBV29-1 to TRBJ1-4; D uncertain. CDR1 is SQVTM and CDR2 is ANQGSEA in the germline V gene. Trimming cost V 5 bases and J 16 bases, with 20 bases left between them. This CDR3 comprises 12 residues. In nucleotides, the CDR3 is TGCAGCGTTCCAGTTTCCGGCGGAGGACGGTTTTTT. This translates into CSVPVSGGGRFF. Full variable domain (rest looked up from reference TRBV29-1 and TRBJ1-4): SAVISQKPSRDICQRGTSLTIQCQVDSQVTMMFWYRQQPGQSLTLIATANQGSEATYESGFVIDKFPISRPNLTFSTLTVSNMSPEDSSIYLCSVPVSGGGRFFGSGTQLSVL.

The chain uses TRBV27 and TRBJ2-5; possibly TRBD1 for D (6 bases). Germline CDR1 MNHEY, CDR2 SMNVEV (reference sequence). The CDR3 length is 16 residues. The V end lost 2 bases, the J end lost 4 bases, and 17 bases lay between the germline ends. CDR3 nucleotides: TGTGCCAGCAGTTTAGGTGCAGGGGAATATCTAGAGACCCAGTACTTC. Translation: CASSLGAGEYLETQYF.

J is TRBJ2-3 and V is TRBV18, with D possibly being TRBD2 (6 bases). The CDR3 has 16 residues. In germline, CDR1 is KGHSH, CDR2 LQKENI. V was clipped by 5 bases and J by 2 bases, with 17 bases between them. This CDR3 reads CASSTRQGGDTDTQYF. Written as DNA, the CDR3 is TGTGCCAGCTCAACAAGGCAGGGAGGAGACACAGATACGCAGTATTTT.

The V and J genes are TRBV19 and TRBJ1-1, with D maybe TRBD1 (5 bases). The ends were cut back, 4 bases at V and 5 bases at J, with 14 bases in the middle. The V gene's germline CDR1 is LNHDA and CDR2 SQIVND (reference sequence). The CDR3 runs to 14 residues. The CDR3 is CASSTRDSGTEAFF. DNA of the CDR3: TGTGCCAGTAGTACCCGGGACTCAGGAACTGAAGCTTTCTTT.

This clone is a singleton in its sample. CDR3 protein: CASSFSGGSTDTQYF. CDR3 in DNA: TGTGCCAGCAGCTTTAGCGGGGGGAGCACAGATACGCAGTATTTT. The chain is built from TRBV7-3 and TRBJ2-3; TRBD2 matches 10 bases. The CDR3 extends over 15 amino acids. Per the germline V gene, CDR1 is SGHTA and CDR2 is FQGTGA. Losses at the gene ends were 3 bases for V and 0 bases for J; bases not matched to a gene: 0. Drawing the rest from reference TRBV7-3 and TRBJ2-3, the complete variable domain is GAGVSQTPSNKVTEKGKYVELRCDPISGHTALYWYRQSLGQGPEFLIYFQGTGAADDSGLPNDRFFAVRPEGSVSTLKIQRTERGDSAVYLCASSFSGGSTDTQYFGPGTRLTVL.

CDR3 in amino acids: CASSHSRGRETQYF. CDR3 in DNA: TGTGCCAGCAGCCACAGCAGGGGGAGGGAGACCCAGTACTTC. The genes are TRBV27 and TRBJ2-5; TRBD1 might be the D (7 bases). CDR1 is MNHEY, CDR2 SMNVEV, per germline (reference sequence). V was shortened by 6 bases and J by 5 bases, with 16 bases between the two germline ends. This CDR3 spans 14 amino acids.

The chain combines TRBV19 with TRBJ1-3; no clear D. The CDR3 runs 15 residues. Germline V CDR1 and CDR2: LNHDA, SQIVND (reference sequence). V was cut by 2 bases and J by 1 base, with 9 bases left in between. The CDR3 spells CASSILGGSGNTIYF. DNA of the CDR3: TGTGCCAGTAGTATATTGGGAGGATCTGGAAACACCATATATTTT.

The chain uses TRBV6-5 and TRBJ2-7; 9 bases match TRBD2. This CDR3 region has 16 residues. With V trimmed by 2 bases and J by 6 bases, 11 bases remained unmatched. Germline assignment: CDR1 MNHEY and CDR2 SVGAGI. The CDR3 sequence: CASSYGVAREGGEQYF. In DNA form, the CDR3 reads TGTGCCAGCAGTTACGGGGTAGCGCGGGAGGGAGGCGAGCAGTACTTC.

The chain combines TRBV25-1 with TRBJ2-5, with D maybe TRBD1 (6 bases). This CDR3 region has 15 residues. V was trimmed by 1 base and J by 5 bases, leaving 14 bases between them. Germline V gives CDR1 MGHDK, CDR2 SYGVNS. Written as DNA, the CDR3 is TGTGCCAGCAGTGAATCATGGGGGCGACTGGAGACCCAGTACTTC. Encoded protein: CASSESWGRLETQYF.

V gene TRBV6-6 combines with J gene TRBJ1-2, with 8 bases fitting TRBD1. Germline V gene data show CDR1 as MNHNY and CDR2 as SVGAGI (reference sequence). J lost 4 bases, V lost 2 bases, and 9 bases had no gene match. This CDR3 has 16 amino acids. CDR3 DNA: TGTGCCAGCAGTTACGCTCCGGACAGGGCCCTCTATGGCTACACCTTC. Its protein is CASSYAPDRALYGYTF.

V and J are TRBV11-2 and TRBJ1-3; the match to TRBD1 covers 11 bases. V lost 5 bases to trimming and J lost 3 bases; unmatched junction nucleotides: 12. Germline V gene sequence: CDR1 SGHAT, CDR2 FQNNGV. The length of the CDR3 is 18 residues. The CDR3 sequence: CASSIRPRDRGFGNTIYF. The CDR3 region has the DNA TGTGCCAGCAGCATACGCCCCCGGGACAGGGGGTTTGGAAACACCATATATTTT.

The J gene is TRBJ1-1, the V gene TRBV5-6, with TRBD1 identical over 9 bases. The V gene end was trimmed by 3 bases and the J gene end by 3 bases; junction bases not matched to a gene: 3. This CDR3 region has 14 residues. CDR1 and CDR2 from the germline V gene are SGHDT and YYEEEE. The CDR3 sequence: CASSWDRVDTEAFF. CDR3 nucleotide sequence: TGTGCCAGCAGCTGGGACAGGGTAGACACTGAAGCTTTCTTT.

The chain carries TRBV16 and TRBJ1-2; 8 bases fit TRBD1. Trimming took 5 bases from V and 3 from J; bases not matched to a gene: 8. CDR1 KGHSY and CDR2 FQNENV come from the germline V gene. This CDR3 region has 15 residues. CDR3 coding DNA: TGTGCCAGCAGCAAACCCACAGGGGGGGACTATGGCTACACCTTC. Amino acid sequence: CASSKPTGGDYGYTF.

This rearrangement joins TRBV13 to TRBJ2-7; TRBD2 agrees at 9 bases. This CDR3 comprises 15 residues. Germline-derived CDR1 and CDR2 are PRHDT and FYEKMQ (reference sequence). Unmatched junction bases numbered 11, after V lost 5 bases and J lost 6 bases. CDR3 region: CASSPPGSGSREQYF. The CDR3 DNA reads TGTGCCAGCAGCCCTCCGGGTAGCGGGAGTCGCGAGCAGTACTTC.

This rearrangement joins TRBV9 to TRBJ2-3; 9 nucleotides line up with TRBD1. In germline, CDR1 is SGDLS, CDR2 YYNGEE. The CDR3 length is 15 residues. Trimming at V came to 3 bases and at J to 1 base, leaving 3 bases not matched to a gene. The CDR3 DNA is TGTGCCAGCAGCGCGGGACAGGGACGCACAGATACGCAGTATTTT. Residues: CASSAGQGRTDTQYF.

The genes are TRBV2 and TRBJ2-2; D gene uncertain. The CDR3 is 11 residues long. Between the trimmed V and J ends, which lost 11 bases and 7 bases, there was a span of 11 bases. Looked up from germline, CDR1 is SNHLY and CDR2 is FYNNEI. Here the CDR3 reads CAGGSYGELFF. The CDR3 coding sequence is TGTGCCGGTGGCAGTTACGGGGAGCTGTTTTTT. Based on the CDR3 plus reference TRBV2 and TRBJ2-2, the full variable domain is EPEVTQTPSHQVTQMGQEVILRCVPISNHLYFYWYRQILGQKVEFLVSFYNNEISEKSEIFDDQFSVERPDGSNFTLKIRSTKLEDSAMYFCAGGSYGELFFGEGSRLTVL.

The chain links TRBV15 to TRBJ2-2; weak D call: TRBD2 (6 bases). The CDR3 loop spans 17 amino acids. Deletions cut 2 bases from V and 0 bases from J, with 13 bases between. From germline, CDR1 is LNHNV and CDR2 YYDKDF (reference sequence). The CDR3 DNA is TGTGCCACCAGCAGAACCCCACTAGCCTCGAACACCGGGGAGCTGTTTTTT. It encodes CATSRTPLASNTGELFF.

The chain uses TRBV7-3 and TRBJ2-7; D tentatively reads TRBD1 or TRBD2 (5 bases each). Germline V gives CDR1 SGHTA, CDR2 FQGTGA. This CDR3 comprises 14 residues. V was pared by 5 bases and J by 4 bases, with 15 bases between. DNA of the CDR3: TGTGCCAGCAGCCCCGGACCCGGGGCTTACGAGCAGTACTTC. It translates to CASSPGPGAYEQYF. The full variable domain, completed using reference TRBV7-3 and TRBJ2-7, is GAGVSQTPSNKVTEKGKYVELRCDPISGHTALYWYRQSLGQGPEFLIYFQGTGAADDSGLPNDRFFAVRPEGSVSTLKIQRTERGDSAVYLCASSPGPGAYEQYFGPGTRLTVT.

The rearrangement links TRBV19 to TRBJ1-2; possibly TRBD1 for D (5 bases). Trimming cost V 3 bases and J 1 base, with 9 bases left between them. Germline-derived CDR1 and CDR2 are LNHDA and SQIVND (reference sequence). The CDR3 spans 14 residues. The CDR3 loop is CASSMGQINYGYTF. CDR3 in DNA: TGTGCCAGTAGTATGGGGCAGATTAACTATGGCTACACCTTC.

This clone has only one observation. The rearrangement uses TRBV27 and TRBJ1-1, with D possibly TRBD1 on 6 matching bases. Trimming pared 3 bases from V and 7 bases from J, leaving 15 bases between. Germline-derived CDR1 and CDR2 are MNHEY and SMNVEV (reference sequence). The CDR3 covers 14 residues. The CDR3 nucleotides are TGTGCCAGCAGTTTGAAAGGGGGGTGGGGTGAAGCTTTCTTT. The encoded protein is CASSLKGGWGEAFF.

The CDR3 region is CASGIRQGGEAFF. In nucleotides, the CDR3 is TGTGCCAGCGGGATCCGACAGGGGGGTGAAGCTTTCTTT. The gene calls are TRBV27 and TRBJ1-1; 9 nucleotides agree with TRBD1. Germline CDR1 is MNHEY and CDR2 is SMNVEV (reference sequence). V shed 8 bases and J 7 bases; nucleotides not matched to a gene: 8. This CDR3 is 13 amino acids long.

The chain uses TRBV7-6 and TRBJ1-2, with D perhaps TRBD1 (6 bases). V lost 7 bases to trimming and J lost 8 bases, with 11 bases between them. Germline-derived CDR1 and CDR2 are SGHVS and FNYEAQ. The CDR3 length is 11 residues. In DNA, the CDR3 is TGTGCCAGCACGGCAGGGGAAGGCTACACCTTC. Its protein product is CASTAGEGYTF.

This clone has just one count. This chain links TRBV2 with TRBJ2-5; 12 bases map to TRBD2. The end of the DNA fits TRBJ2-7 better, so the J call may be wrong. Germline V gene sequence: CDR1 SNHLY, CDR2 FYNNEI. The CDR3 is made up of 16 amino acids. The CDR3 DNA is TGTGCCAGCAGTGAAGGACTAGCGGGGGCATCCTACGAGCAGTACTTC. This translates into CASSEGLAGASYEQYF.

The chain is built from TRBV27 and TRBJ2-7, with D possibly being TRBD1 or TRBD2 (5 bases each). Between the trimmed V and J ends, which lost 5 bases and 2 bases, there was a span of 7 bases. CDR3 length: 12 amino acids. From germline, CDR1 is MNHEY and CDR2 SMNVEV (reference sequence). CDR3: CASSGGTYEQYF. The CDR3 bases are TGTGCCAGCAGTGGGGGTACCTACGAGCAGTACTTC.

The chain combines TRBV6-6 with TRBJ2-3, with D possibly matching TRBD2 (5 bases). This CDR3 spans 15 amino acids. Germline V gene lookup returns CDR1 MNHNY and CDR2 SVGAGI (reference sequence). V lost 3 bases and J 8 bases, leaving 18 bases between the germline ends. The CDR3 sequence is CASSYDLEGTSTQYF. The DNA of the CDR3 is TGTGCCAGCAGTTATGATTTAGAGGGTACCTCTACGCAGTATTTT.